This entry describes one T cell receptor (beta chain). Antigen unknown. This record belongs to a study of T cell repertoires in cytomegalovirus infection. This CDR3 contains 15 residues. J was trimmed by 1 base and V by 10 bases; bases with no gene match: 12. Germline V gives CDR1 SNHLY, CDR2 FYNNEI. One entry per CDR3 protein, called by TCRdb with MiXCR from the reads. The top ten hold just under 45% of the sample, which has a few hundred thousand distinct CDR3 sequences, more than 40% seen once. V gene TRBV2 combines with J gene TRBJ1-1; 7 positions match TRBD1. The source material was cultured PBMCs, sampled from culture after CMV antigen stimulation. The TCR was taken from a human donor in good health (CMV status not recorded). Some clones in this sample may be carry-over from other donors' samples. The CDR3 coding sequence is TGTGCCATAACAGGGGCGCGAGGGTCGAACACTGAAGCTTTCTTT. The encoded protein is CAITGARGSNTEAFF.